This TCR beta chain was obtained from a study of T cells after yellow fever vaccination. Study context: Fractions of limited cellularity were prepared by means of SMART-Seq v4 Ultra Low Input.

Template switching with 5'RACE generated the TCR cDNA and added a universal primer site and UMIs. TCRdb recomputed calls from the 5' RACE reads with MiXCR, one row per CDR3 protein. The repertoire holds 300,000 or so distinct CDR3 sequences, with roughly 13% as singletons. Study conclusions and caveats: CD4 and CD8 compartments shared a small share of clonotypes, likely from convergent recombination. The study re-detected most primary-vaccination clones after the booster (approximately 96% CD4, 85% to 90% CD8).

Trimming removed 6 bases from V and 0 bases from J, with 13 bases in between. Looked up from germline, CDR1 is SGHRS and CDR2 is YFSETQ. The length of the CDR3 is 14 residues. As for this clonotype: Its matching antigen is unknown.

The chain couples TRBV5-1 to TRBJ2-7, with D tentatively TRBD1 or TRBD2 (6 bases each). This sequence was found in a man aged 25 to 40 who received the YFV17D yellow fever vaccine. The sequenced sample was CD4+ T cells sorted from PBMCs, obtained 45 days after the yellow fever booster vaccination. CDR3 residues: CASKGGSLSYEQYF. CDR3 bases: TGCGCCAGCAAAGGGGGGAGCCTCTCCTACGAGCAGTACTTC.